This record concerns one T cell receptor (beta chain) sequence. Its antigen is undetermined. The data were taken from a study of T cell responses to AZD1222 COVID-19 vaccine. Findings and caveats of the study: Variant regions that are unmutated are reportedly the target of nearly half of spike-specific TCRs. Repertoires were obtained solely post-peak T cell response. Breadth and depth of Spike-specific TCRs rose after two AZD1222 doses. Spike-wide coverage was observed for vaccine-associated CD4 TCRs, with dominant responses at 160-218 and 743-854.

The data were produced by immunoSEQ multiplex PCR, yet TCRdb's version contains in-frame clones alone and is incomplete. Of 150,000 to 200,000 clones in the sample, roughly 92% were seen once. The sample consisted of peripheral blood, taken 28 days after the second AZD1222 dose. This receptor was identified in an adult who received the AZD1222 COVID-19 vaccine.

The CDR3 DNA follows: TGTGCCAGCAGCTTAGCGGGGGGGCCTGTGGAGACCCAGTACTTC. Translating gives CASSLAGGPVETQYF. The chain uses TRBV7-2 and TRBJ2-5, with D possibly being TRBD2 (7 bases). The CDR3 runs 15 residues. Germline CDR1 SGHTA, CDR2 FQGNSA. Between the trimmed V and J ends, which lost 0 bases and 5 bases, there was a span of 13 bases.